The 11 T cell receptor beta chains reported below all come from one sample, sequenced in a study of cytotoxic CD8 clonotypes in ibrutinib-treated CLL. Profiling relied on immunoSEQ multiplex PCR, and the TCRdb table lists in-frame clones only, not all of them. The sample lists about 36,000 clones, 65% to 75% occurring once. Sequenced here: PBMCs, sampled at disease progression, from a patient treated with ibrutinib. These receptors were taken from a human donor with chronic lymphocytic leukemia.

The CDR3 loop reads CASSPSGLAVGAQYF. The CDR3 coding sequence is TGTGCCAGCAGCCCAAGCGGACTAGCGGTAGGGGCCCAGTACTTC. V gene TRBV11-1 combines with J gene TRBJ2-5; TRBD2 matches at 10 bases. There are 15 residues in the CDR3. The J segment lost 9 bases and the V segment lost 5 bases, leaving 12 bases of the junction unmatched. The germline V gene has CDR1 SGHAT and CDR2 FQDESV (reference sequence).

The chain uses TRBV7-9 and TRBJ2-7, with TRBD2 as a possible D gene (5 bases). The CDR3 runs to 15 residues. With 2 bases removed from V and 2 bases from J, the gap between germline ends came to 13 bases. CDR1 is SEHNR and CDR2 is FQNEAQ in the germline V gene (reference sequence). CDR3 sequence reads: CASSLLGVGTYEQYF. In DNA form, the CDR3 reads TGTGCCAGCAGCTTACTGGGAGTCGGGACCTACGAGCAGTACTTC.

This chain links TRBV27 with TRBJ1-1; 9 bases match TRBD1. J gave up 5 bases and V 10 bases, and 8 bases lay outside the gene matches. Germline V gene data show CDR1 as MNHEY and CDR2 as SMNVEV (reference sequence). The CDR3 runs to 13 residues. The CDR3 loop is CATRDRATTEAFF. The CDR3 DNA follows: TGTGCCACCCGGGACAGGGCGACGACTGAAGCTTTCTTT.

The J gene is TRBJ2-7, the V gene TRBV21-1; TRBD1 is the table's D call, not checked against the DNA. TRBV21-1 is termed a pseudogene. CDR3 length: 13 residues. The CDR3 DNA sequence: TGTGCCAACCGGACAGGGGGGGTCTACGAGCAGTACTTC. It encodes CANRTGGVYEQYF.

The chain recombines TRBV9 with TRBJ1-4; D is perhaps TRBD1 (5 bases). Germline assignment: CDR1 SGDLS and CDR2 YYNGEE. V was shortened by 0 bases and J by 0 bases, with 12 bases between the two germline ends. The length of the CDR3 is 17 residues. CDR3 in amino acids: CASSVGGGQATNEKLFF. CDR3 bases: TGTGCCAGCAGCGTAGGAGGAGGACAAGCAACTAATGAAAAACTGTTTTTT.

In this sample, this clone turned up once. The chain links TRBV6-5 to TRBJ1-1; D is unresolved. Deletions cut 5 bases from V and 4 bases from J, with 11 bases between. Looked up from germline, CDR1 is MNHEY and CDR2 is SVGAGI. This CDR3 is built from 13 residues. CDR3 DNA sequence: TGTGCCAGCAGTACCCCCCGAACCACTGAAGCTTTCTTT. This sequence encodes CASSTPRTTEAFF.

The chain has TRBV5-5 and TRBJ2-5; tentative D call: TRBD1 (7 bases). The CDR3 runs to 13 residues. V was trimmed by 2 bases and J by 6 bases, leaving 11 bases between them. The germline gives CDR1 SGHKS, CDR2 YYEKEE (reference sequence). This CDR3 reads CASSFQGGQTQYF. Here the CDR3 DNA reads TGTGCCAGCAGCTTCCAGGGGGGACAGACCCAGTACTTC.

The CDR3 DNA is TGCAGCGTTGAATGGCGGGGTACGCAGTATTTT. Protein sequence: CSVEWRGTQYF. The gene calls are TRBV29-1 and TRBJ2-3; maybe TRBD2 (6 bases). The CDR3 has 11 residues. Germline loops: CDR1 SQVTM, CDR2 ANQGSEA. The V end lost 2 bases, the J end lost 8 bases, and 8 bases lay between the germline ends.

This clone rates as medium-sized. The genes are TRBV5-1 and TRBJ2-7; D might be TRBD2 (7 bases). The CDR3 length is 14 residues. Trimming cost V 4 bases and J 0 bases, with 11 bases left between them. Germline lookup yields CDR1 SGHRS and CDR2 YFSETQ. CDR3 DNA sequence: TGCGCCAGCAGCCGGGGGGCCCCCTCCTACGAGCAGTACTTC. The encoded protein is CASSRGAPSYEQYF. The complete variable domain, with remaining parts taken from reference TRBV5-1 and TRBJ2-7, reads KAGVTQTPRYLIKTRGQQVTLSCSPISGHRSVSWYQQTPGQGLQFLFEYFSETQRNKGNFPGRFSGRQFSNSRSEMNVSTLELGDSALYLCASSRGAPSYEQYFGPGTRLTVT.

The chain employs TRBV6-1 and TRBJ1-6, with unresolved D. The V gene lost 4 bases and the J gene lost 0 bases, with 4 bases spanning the gap. CDR3 length: 14 residues. CDR1 is MNHNS and CDR2 is SASEGT in the germline V gene. CDR3 region: CASSGISYNSPLHF. CDR3 DNA sequence: TGTGCCAGCAGTGGAATCTCCTATAATTCACCCCTCCACTTT.

This chain joins TRBV5-1 and TRBJ1-3; D is unclear. The germline V gene has CDR1 SGHRS and CDR2 YFSETQ. This CDR3 is built from 16 residues. V lost 1 base and J 0 bases, leaving 11 bases between the germline ends. CDR3 nucleotides: TGCGCCAGCAGCTTGCTTACGGCGGCCTCTGGAAACACCATATATTTT. Amino acids: CASSLLTAASGNTIYF.